This is a list of T cell receptor beta chains from one sample in a study of spatial heterogeneity in lung cancer. TCRdb reprocessed the 5' RACE reads with MiXCR, giving one entry per CDR3 protein. The sample records about 85,000 distinct CDR3 sequences, 15% to 20% being singletons. Specimen: PBMCs, collected at surgery. All receptors come from a male donor with early-stage non-small cell lung cancer. Each CDR3 is given with its conserved first and last residue. The order of the fields is clone size, D gene, V gene, J gene, CDR3 protein, CDR3 DNA. The D gene is left open where the match is weak. Expanded clones get a size class; other rows say once, few or many, or leave the size out.

-	-	TRBV7-9	TRBJ2-4	CASSLEINIQYF	TGTGCCAGCAGCTTGGAAATCAACATTCAGTACTTC
-	-	TRBV20-1	TRBJ2-7	CSASDQPAYEQYF	TGCAGTGCTAGCGATCAACCAGCCTACGAGCAGTACTTC
few	-	TRBV28	TRBJ2-3	CASSTEGEVPTDTQYF	TGTGCCAGCAGCACCGAGGGGGAGGTCCCCACAGATACGCAGTATTTT
many	-	TRBV3-1	TRBJ2-1	CASMAGTTDEQFF	TGTGCCAGCATGGCCGGGACCACGGATGAGCAGTTCTTC
-	-	TRBV29-1	TRBJ1-5	CSVAGSNQPQHF	TGCAGCGTTGCCGGATCCAATCAGCCCCAGCATTTT
-	-	TRBV29-1	TRBJ2-7	CSVASSYEQYF	TGCAGCGTTGCCAGCTCCTACGAGCAGTACTTC
-	TRBD1	TRBV5-1	TRBJ2-7	CASSSGQGGEQYF	TGCGCCAGCAGCTCGGGACAGGGGGGCGAGCAGTACTTC
-	-	TRBV4-2	TRBJ2-1	CASSQDSGSAQGLYNEQFF	TGTGCCAGCAGCCAAGATTCGGGGTCCGCCCAAGGGCTTTACAATGAGCAGTTCTTC
many	TRBD2	TRBV27	TRBJ2-1	CASKGLAGALDEQFF	TGTGCCAGCAAGGGACTAGCGGGAGCGCTGGATGAGCAGTTCTTC
few	-	TRBV19	TRBJ2-2	CASSSSRSTGELFF	TGTGCCAGTAGTTCTAGTCGGAGCACCGGGGAGCTGTTTTTT
-	-	TRBV3-1	TRBJ1-1	CASSPTATNTEAFF	TGTGCCAGCAGCCCGACAGCAACGAACACTGAAGCTTTCTTT
few	-	TRBV14	TRBJ2-4	CASSPTGRAVNIQYF	TGTGCCAGCAGCCCAACTGGCAGGGCGGTAAACATTCAGTACTTC